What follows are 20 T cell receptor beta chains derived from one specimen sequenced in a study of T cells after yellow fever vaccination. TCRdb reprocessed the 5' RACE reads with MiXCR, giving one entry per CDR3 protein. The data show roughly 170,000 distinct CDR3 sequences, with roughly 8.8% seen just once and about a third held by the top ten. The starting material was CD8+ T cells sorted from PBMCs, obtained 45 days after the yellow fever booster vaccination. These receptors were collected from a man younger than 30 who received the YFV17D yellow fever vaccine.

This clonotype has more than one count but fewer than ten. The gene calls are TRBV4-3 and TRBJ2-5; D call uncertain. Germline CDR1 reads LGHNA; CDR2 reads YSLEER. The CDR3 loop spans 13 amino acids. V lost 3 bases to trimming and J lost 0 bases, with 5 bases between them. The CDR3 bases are TGCGCCAGCAGCCAGGGGAACCAAGAGACCCAGTACTTC. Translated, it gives CASSQGNQETQYF.

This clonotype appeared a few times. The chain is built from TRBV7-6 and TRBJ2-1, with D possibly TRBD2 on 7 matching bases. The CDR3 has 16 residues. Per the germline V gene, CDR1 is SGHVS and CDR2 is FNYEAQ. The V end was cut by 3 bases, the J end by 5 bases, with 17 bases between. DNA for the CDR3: TGTGCCAGCAGCTTGGAACCCCCGGGGGGCGACAATGAGCAGTTCTTC. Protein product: CASSLEPPGGDNEQFF. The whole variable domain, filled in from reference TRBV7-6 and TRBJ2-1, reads GAGVSQSPRYKVTKRGQDVALRCDPISGHVSLYWYRQALGQGPEFLTYFNYEAQQDKSGLPNDRFSAERPEGSISTLTIQRTEQRDSAMYRCASSLEPPGGDNEQFFGPGTRLTVL.

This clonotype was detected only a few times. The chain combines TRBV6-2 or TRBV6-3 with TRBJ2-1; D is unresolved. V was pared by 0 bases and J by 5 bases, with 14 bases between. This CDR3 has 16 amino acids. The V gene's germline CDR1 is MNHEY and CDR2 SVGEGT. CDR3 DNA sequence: TGTGCCAGCAGTTACTCGGTATCCGGGTTTAACAATGAGCAGTTCTTC. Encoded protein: CASSYSVSGFNNEQFF.

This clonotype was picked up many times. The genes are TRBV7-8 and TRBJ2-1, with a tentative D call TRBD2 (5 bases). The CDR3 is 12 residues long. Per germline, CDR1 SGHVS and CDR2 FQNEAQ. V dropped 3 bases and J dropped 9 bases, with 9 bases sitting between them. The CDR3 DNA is TGTGCCAGCAGCTTCCCCGGGGTTGAGCAGTTCTTC. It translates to CASSFPGVEQFF.

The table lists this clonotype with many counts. CDR3 sequence reads: CASSLASGGEETQYF. CDR3 coding DNA: TGCGCCAGCAGCTTGGCTAGCGGGGGGGAAGAGACCCAGTACTTC. V usage is TRBV5-1 and J usage is TRBJ2-5, with TRBD2 matching over 12 bases. Germline-derived CDR1 and CDR2 are SGHRS and YFSETQ. Trimming at V came to 0 bases and at J to 3 bases, leaving 0 bases not matched to a gene. This CDR3 is built from 15 residues.

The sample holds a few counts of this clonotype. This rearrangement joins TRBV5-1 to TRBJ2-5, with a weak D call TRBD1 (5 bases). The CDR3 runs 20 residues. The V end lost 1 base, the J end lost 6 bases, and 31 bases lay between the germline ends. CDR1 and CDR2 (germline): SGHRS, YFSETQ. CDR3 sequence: CASSLRVEEGVSQGAKTQYF. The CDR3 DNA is TGCGCCAGCAGCTTGAGGGTAGAAGAAGGAGTCTCCCAAGGGGCAAAGACCCAGTACTTC.

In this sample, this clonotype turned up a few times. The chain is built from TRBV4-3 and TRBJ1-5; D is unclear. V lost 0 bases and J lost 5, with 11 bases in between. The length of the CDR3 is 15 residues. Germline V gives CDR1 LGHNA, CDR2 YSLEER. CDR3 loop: CASSQDLSQDQPQHF. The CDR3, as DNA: TGCGCCAGCAGCCAAGATCTCTCCCAGGATCAGCCCCAGCATTTT.

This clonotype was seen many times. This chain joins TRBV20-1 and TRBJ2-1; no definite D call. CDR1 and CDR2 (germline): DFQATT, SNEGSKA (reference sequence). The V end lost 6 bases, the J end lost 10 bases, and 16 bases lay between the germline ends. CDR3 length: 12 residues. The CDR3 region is CSAHSMREEQFF. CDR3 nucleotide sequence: TGCAGTGCCCATTCCATGCGAGAAGAGCAGTTCTTC.

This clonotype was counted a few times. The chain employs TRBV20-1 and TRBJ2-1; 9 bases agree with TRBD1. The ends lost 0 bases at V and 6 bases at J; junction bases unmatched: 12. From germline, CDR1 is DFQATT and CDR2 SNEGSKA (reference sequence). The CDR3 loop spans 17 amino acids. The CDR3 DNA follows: TGCAGTGCTAGAGAGACGACAGGGACAGGGCCCTTCAATGAGCAGTTCTTC. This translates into CSARETTGTGPFNEQFF.

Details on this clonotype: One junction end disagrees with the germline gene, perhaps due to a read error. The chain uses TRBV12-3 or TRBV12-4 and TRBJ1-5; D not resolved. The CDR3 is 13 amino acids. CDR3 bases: TGTGCCAGCAGTTTCCTGGATAATCAGCCCCAACATTTT. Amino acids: CASSFLDNQPQHF.

In nucleotides, the CDR3 is TGTGCCAGCAGCTTACAGCTAGCTGGGGCCGGGGAGCTGTTTTTT. Residues: CASSLQLAGAGELFF. The rearrangement uses TRBV13 and TRBJ2-2; D is possibly TRBD2 (5 bases). V dropped 2 bases and J dropped 6 bases, with 13 bases sitting between them. This CDR3 region has 15 residues. Looked up from germline, CDR1 is PRHDT and CDR2 is FYEKMQ (reference sequence).

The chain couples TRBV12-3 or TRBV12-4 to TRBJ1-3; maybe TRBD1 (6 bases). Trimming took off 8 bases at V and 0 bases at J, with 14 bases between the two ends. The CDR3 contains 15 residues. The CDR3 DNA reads TGTGCCAGCCGATCGGAGGGGGACTCTGGAAACACCATATATTTT. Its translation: CASRSEGDSGNTIYF.

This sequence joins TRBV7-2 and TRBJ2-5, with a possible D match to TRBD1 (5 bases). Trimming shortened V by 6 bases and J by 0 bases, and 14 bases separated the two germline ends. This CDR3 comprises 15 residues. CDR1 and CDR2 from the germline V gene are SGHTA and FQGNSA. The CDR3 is CASRSIKDNQETQYF. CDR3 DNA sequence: TGTGCCAGCAGGTCGATCAAGGACAACCAAGAGACCCAGTACTTC.

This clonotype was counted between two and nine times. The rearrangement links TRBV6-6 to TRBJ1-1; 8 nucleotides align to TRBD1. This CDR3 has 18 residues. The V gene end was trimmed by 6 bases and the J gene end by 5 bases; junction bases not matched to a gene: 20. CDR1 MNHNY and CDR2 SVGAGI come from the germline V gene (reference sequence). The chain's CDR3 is CASSHLIYRDRNETEAFF. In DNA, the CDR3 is TGTGCCAGCAGCCATTTGATCTACCGGGACAGGAATGAGACTGAAGCTTTCTTT.

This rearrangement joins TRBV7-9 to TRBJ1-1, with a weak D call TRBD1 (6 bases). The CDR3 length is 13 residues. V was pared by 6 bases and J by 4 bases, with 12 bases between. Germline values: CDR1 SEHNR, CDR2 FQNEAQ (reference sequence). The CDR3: CASRIRGATEAFF. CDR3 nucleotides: TGTGCCAGCAGAATCAGGGGCGCCACTGAAGCTTTCTTT. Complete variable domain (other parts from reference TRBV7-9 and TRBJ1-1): DTGVSQNPRHKITKRGQNVTFRCDPISEHNRLYWYRQTLGQGPEFLTYFQNEAQLEKSRLLSDRFSAERPKGSFSTLEIQRTEQGDSAMYLCASRIRGATEAFFGQGTRLTVV.

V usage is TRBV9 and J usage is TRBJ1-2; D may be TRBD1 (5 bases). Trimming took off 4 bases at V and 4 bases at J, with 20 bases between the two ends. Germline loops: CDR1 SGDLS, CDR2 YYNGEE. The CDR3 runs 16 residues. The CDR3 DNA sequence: TGTGCCAGCAGCTCAGCGGGGGAGTCGAGATCCTATGGCTACACCTTC. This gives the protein CASSSAGESRSYGYTF.

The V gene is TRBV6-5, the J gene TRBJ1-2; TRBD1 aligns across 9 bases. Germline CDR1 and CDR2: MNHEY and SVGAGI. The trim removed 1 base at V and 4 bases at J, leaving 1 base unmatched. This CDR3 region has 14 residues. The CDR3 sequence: CASSYLDRGYGYTF. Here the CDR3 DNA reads TGTGCCAGCAGTTACTTGGACAGGGGCTATGGCTACACCTTC.

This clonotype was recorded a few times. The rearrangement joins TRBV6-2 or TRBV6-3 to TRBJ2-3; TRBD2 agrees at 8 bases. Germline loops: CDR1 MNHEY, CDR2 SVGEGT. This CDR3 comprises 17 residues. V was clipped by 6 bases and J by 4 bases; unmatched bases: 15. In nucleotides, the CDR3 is TGTGCCAGCAGACTAAATGGCCGCGGGGGGAGGGCAGATACGCAGTATTTT. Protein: CASRLNGRGGRADTQYF.

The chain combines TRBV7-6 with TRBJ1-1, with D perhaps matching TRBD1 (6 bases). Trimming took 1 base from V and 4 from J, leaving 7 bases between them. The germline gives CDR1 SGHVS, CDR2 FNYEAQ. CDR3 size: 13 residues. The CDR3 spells CASSLGTVTEAFF. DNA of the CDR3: TGTGCCAGCAGCTTAGGGACAGTCACTGAAGCTTTCTTT. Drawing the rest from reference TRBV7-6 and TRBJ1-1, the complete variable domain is GAGVSQSPRYKVTKRGQDVALRCDPISGHVSLYWYRQALGQGPEFLTYFNYEAQQDKSGLPNDRFSAERPEGSISTLTIQRTEQRDSAMYRCASSLGTVTEAFFGQGTRLTVV.

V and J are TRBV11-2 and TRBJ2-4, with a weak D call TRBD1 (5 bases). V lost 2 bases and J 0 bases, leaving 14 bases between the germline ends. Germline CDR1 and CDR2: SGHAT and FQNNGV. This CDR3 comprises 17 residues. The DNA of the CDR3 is TGTGCCAGCAGCTTATCGTTACTGACAGTAGCCAAAAACATTCAGTACTTC. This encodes CASSLSLLTVAKNIQYF.